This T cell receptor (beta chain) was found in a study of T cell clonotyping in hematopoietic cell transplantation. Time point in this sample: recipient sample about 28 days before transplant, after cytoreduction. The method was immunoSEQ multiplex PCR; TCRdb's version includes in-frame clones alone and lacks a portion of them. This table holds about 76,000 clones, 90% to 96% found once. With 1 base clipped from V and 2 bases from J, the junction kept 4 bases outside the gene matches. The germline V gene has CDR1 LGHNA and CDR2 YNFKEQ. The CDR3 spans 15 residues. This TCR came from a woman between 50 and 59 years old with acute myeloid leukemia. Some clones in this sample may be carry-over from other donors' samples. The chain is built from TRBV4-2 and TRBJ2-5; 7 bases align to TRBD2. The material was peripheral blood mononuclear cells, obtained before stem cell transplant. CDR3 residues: CASSQGLAEQETQYF. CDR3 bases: TGTGCCAGCAGCCAAGGGCTAGCGGAACAAGAGACCCAGTACTTC.